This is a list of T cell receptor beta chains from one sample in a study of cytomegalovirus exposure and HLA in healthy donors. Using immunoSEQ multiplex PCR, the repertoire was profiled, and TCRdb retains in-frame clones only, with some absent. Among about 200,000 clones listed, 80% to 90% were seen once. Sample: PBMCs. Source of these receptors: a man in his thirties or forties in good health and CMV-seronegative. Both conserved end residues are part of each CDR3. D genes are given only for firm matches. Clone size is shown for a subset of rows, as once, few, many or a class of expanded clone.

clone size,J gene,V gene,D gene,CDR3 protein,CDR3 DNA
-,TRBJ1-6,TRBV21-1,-,CASQRATDFAGNSPLHF,TGTGCCAGCCAGCGGGCGACCGATTTTGCGGGGAATTCACCCCTCCACTTT
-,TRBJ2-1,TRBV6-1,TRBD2,CASSWTSGGNNEQFF,TGTGCCAGCAGTTGGACTAGCGGGGGAAACAATGAGCAGTTCTTC
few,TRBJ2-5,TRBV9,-,CASSVGQKETQYF,TGTGCCAGCAGCGTGGGGCAAAAGGAGACCCAGTACTTC
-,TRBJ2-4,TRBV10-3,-,CAISEGQTFFSNIQYF,TGTGCCATCAGTGAGGGACAAACGTTTTTTTCTAACATTCAGTACTTC
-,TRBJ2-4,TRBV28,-,CASSSQITDIQYF,TGTGCCAGCAGTTCACAGATTACGGACATTCAGTACTTC
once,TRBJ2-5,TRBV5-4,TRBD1,CASSTRQGSYQETQYF,TGTGCCAGCAGCACCCGACAGGGATCGTACCAAGAGACCCAGTACTTC
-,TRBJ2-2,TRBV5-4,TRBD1,CASSFSTGGPGLFF,TGTGCCAGCAGCTTCTCTACAGGGGGACCGGGGCTGTTTTTT
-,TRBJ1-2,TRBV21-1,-,CASHLCREGYTF,TGTGCCAGCCATCTGTGTCGGGAGGGCTACACCTTC
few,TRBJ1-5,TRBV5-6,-,CASSLGGYSNQPQHF,TGTGCCAGCAGTTTGGGAGGGTATAGCAATCAGCCCCAGCATTTT
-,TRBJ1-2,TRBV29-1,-,CSVVSQAGYYGYTF,TGCAGCGTTGTTTCCCAAGCAGGGTACTATGGCTACACCTTC
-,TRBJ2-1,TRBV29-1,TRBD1,CSVLGQGTYNEQFF,TGCAGCGTTCTTGGACAGGGGACCTACAATGAGCAGTTCTTC
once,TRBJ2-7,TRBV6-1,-,CASSETGYSSYEQYF,TGTGCCAGCAGTGAAACGGGGTATAGCTCCTACGAGCAGTACTTC
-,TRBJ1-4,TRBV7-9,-,CSSSLTSGWGDEKLFF,TGTTCCAGCAGCTTAACATCAGGGTGGGGGGATGAAAAACTGTTTTTT
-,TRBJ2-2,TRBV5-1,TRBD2,CASSLLLAGGPNTGELFF,TGCGCCAGCAGCTTGCTCCTAGCGGGGGGCCCGAACACCGGGGAGCTGTTTTTT
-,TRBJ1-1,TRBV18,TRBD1,CASSTDRVNEAFF,TGTGCCAGCTCAACAGACAGGGTAAATGAAGCTTTCTTT
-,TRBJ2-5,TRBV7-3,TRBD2,CASSLGLAGPGETQYF,TGTGCCAGCAGCTTAGGACTAGCGGGGCCAGGGGAGACCCAGTACTTC